Each of the 28 T cell receptor beta chains below was sequenced from the same sample in a study of blood T cell repertoires in COVID-19. The assay was immunoSEQ multiplex PCR, and TCRdb's table has in-frame clones only and misses some. The sample has more than 100,000 clones, around 87% seen once; the top ten hold 3.8%. The sequenced sample consisted of peripheral blood. The receptors here all came from a woman between 55 and 75 years old with COVID-19, enrolled during active disease.

V usage is TRBV7-3 and J usage is TRBJ2-5; perhaps TRBD1 as D (6 bases). V lost 6 bases and J lost 3, with 11 bases in between. Germline lookup yields CDR1 SGHTA and CDR2 FQGTGA. The CDR3 has 13 residues. Here the CDR3 DNA reads TGTGCCAGCAGAGAGTCAGGGGAAGAGACCCAGTACTTC. Protein sequence: CASRESGEETQYF. Combining the CDR3 with reference TRBV7-3 and TRBJ2-5 gives the whole variable domain GAGVSQTPSNKVTEKGKYVELRCDPISGHTALYWYRQSLGQGPEFLIYFQGTGAADDSGLPNDRFFAVRPEGSVSTLKIQRTERGDSAVYLCASRESGEETQYFGPGTRLLVL.

This clone has more than one count but fewer than ten. Written as DNA, the CDR3 is TGTGCCAGCAGCTTGGACGGTGATAGCAATCAGCCCCAGCATTTT. Its translation: CASSLDGDSNQPQHF. The V call is TRBV5-8, the J call TRBJ1-5; D remains ambiguous. Germline V gene data show CDR1 as SGHTS and CDR2 as YDEGEE. The ends were cut back, 0 bases at V and 0 bases at J, with 7 bases in the middle. This CDR3 is built from 15 residues.

The gene calls are TRBV5-5 and TRBJ1-5, with D tentatively TRBD1 (5 bases). From germline, CDR1 is SGHKS and CDR2 YYEKEE (reference sequence). V was cut by 0 bases and J by 5 bases, with 9 bases left in between. This CDR3 spans 14 amino acids. The CDR3 bases are TGTGCCAGCAGCTTGGTTCGGGGGGATCAGCCCCAGCATTTT. Amino acid sequence: CASSLVRGDQPQHF.

This sequence joins TRBV5-1 and TRBJ2-7; 10 bases are shared with TRBD1. The V gene end was trimmed by 4 bases and the J gene end by 6 bases; junction bases not matched to a gene: 7. This CDR3 has 14 residues. Germline loops: CDR1 SGHRS, CDR2 YFSETQ. Here the CDR3 DNA reads TGCGCCAGCAGCCCCCTCGGGACAGGGGTCGAGCAGTACTTC. Encoded protein: CASSPLGTGVEQYF.

Details on this clone: In the same sample, other DNA sequences code for this CDR3. This chain uses TRBV28 with TRBJ1-2; D not resolved. This CDR3 is built from 12 residues. Germline CDR1 is MDHEN and CDR2 is SYDVKM. V lost 5 bases and J 1 base, leaving 5 bases between the germline ends. The CDR3 nucleotides read TGTGCCAGCAGTCTCGGTAACTATGGCTACACCTTC. Residues: CASSLGNYGYTF.

V gene TRBV29-1 combines with J gene TRBJ1-1; D unresolved. Germline CDR1 and CDR2: SQVTM and ANQGSEA. The CDR3 is 12 amino acids. Trimming cost V 8 bases and J 2 bases, with 12 bases left between them. The CDR3 loop is CSFRNGNTEAFF. In nucleotides, the CDR3 is TGCAGCTTCAGGAACGGAAACACTGAAGCTTTCTTT.

The chain has TRBV9 and TRBJ1-1, with D perhaps matching TRBD1 (5 bases). V lost 0 bases, J lost 3 bases, and 9 bases lay in between. CDR1 SGDLS and CDR2 YYNGEE come from the germline V gene. CDR3 size: 14 residues. The DNA for the CDR3 is TGTGCCAGCAGCGTAGCTCAGACAGACACTGAAGCTTTCTTT. It is translated as CASSVAQTDTEAFF.

This clone was found a few times. The V call is TRBV7-9, the J call TRBJ1-1; unclear D gene. V was shortened by 4 bases and J by 1 base, with 10 bases between the two germline ends. The CDR3 is made up of 14 amino acids. Looked up from germline, CDR1 is SEHNR and CDR2 is FQNEAQ (reference sequence). In DNA form, the CDR3 reads TGTGCCAGCAGCTCTTCATCGGGGAACACTGAAGCTTTCTTT. This sequence encodes CASSSSSGNTEAFF.

This clone was seen a single time. The chain links TRBV5-1 to TRBJ1-1; 10 positions agree with TRBD1. After removal of 4 bases from V and 0 bases from J, the junction contained 9 bases not matched to a gene. Germline V gene lookup returns CDR1 SGHRS and CDR2 YFSETQ. The CDR3 runs to 17 residues. The CDR3 sequence: CASSPGQGIGMNTEAFF. The CDR3 DNA is TGCGCCAGCAGCCCGGGACAGGGGATTGGAATGAACACTGAAGCTTTCTTT.

The genes are TRBV4-1 and TRBJ1-6, with 8 bases matching TRBD1. The CDR3 totals 13 residues. Looked up from germline, CDR1 is MGHRA and CDR2 is YSYEKL. V gave up 6 bases and J gave up 6 bases; unmatched junction bases: 1. CDR3 loop: CASRGQGNSPLHF. The CDR3 DNA reads TGCGCCAGCAGAGGACAGGGTAATTCACCCCTCCACTTT.

This clone was seen a few times. The chain links TRBV10-3 to TRBJ1-5; TRBD1 agrees at 9 bases. CDR3 size: 16 residues. V lost 3 bases and J lost 5; bases outside the gene matches: 8. From germline, CDR1 is ENHRY and CDR2 SYGVKD. CDR3: CAISDWDRVPYQPQHF. The CDR3 DNA sequence: TGTGCCATCAGTGACTGGGACAGGGTCCCATATCAGCCCCAGCATTTT.

The chain employs TRBV24-1 and TRBJ2-5; 8 bases are shared with TRBD1. With 3 bases clipped from V and 6 bases from J, the junction kept 5 bases outside the gene matches. The germline V gene encodes CDR1 KGHDR and CDR2 SFDVKD. The CDR3 covers 14 residues. The CDR3 reads CATSDADRAKTQYF. Written as DNA, the CDR3 is TGTGCCACCAGTGATGCGGACAGGGCGAAGACCCAGTACTTC.

The chain employs TRBV6-6 and TRBJ2-3, with D possibly matching TRBD2 (5 bases). Trimming removed 0 bases from V and 6 bases from J, with 16 bases in between. The CDR3 is 16 amino acids. CDR1 is MNHNY, CDR2 SVGAGI, per germline (reference sequence). The CDR3 sequence is CASSYSRGRGRDTQYF. The CDR3, as DNA: TGTGCCAGCAGTTACTCGAGAGGCCGGGGAAGGGATACGCAGTATTTT.

The chain combines TRBV29-1 with TRBJ1-1; the D gene is possibly TRBD1 (6 bases). The CDR3 runs 14 residues. CDR1 SQVTM and CDR2 ANQGSEA come from the germline V gene. V was pared by 4 bases and J by 3 bases, with 15 bases between. DNA of the CDR3: TGCAGCGTTGTGGGGGCAAGAGGGGACACTGAAGCTTTCTTT. The encoded protein is CSVVGARGDTEAFF.

The chain links TRBV7-2 to TRBJ1-4, with D uncertain. Germline CDR1 is SGHTA and CDR2 is FQGNSA. The CDR3 contains 14 residues. The germline V and J ends were trimmed by 2 bases and 6 bases, with 10 bases remaining between them. The CDR3 region has the DNA TGTGCCAGCAGCTTAACGGGAGGATATGAAAAACTGTTTTTT. Translated: CASSLTGGYEKLFF.

The chain carries TRBV18 and TRBJ1-1; TRBD1 aligns across 8 bases. This CDR3 has 16 residues. Per the germline V gene, CDR1 is KGHSH and CDR2 is LQKENI. V shed 1 base and J 1 base; nucleotides not matched to a gene: 5. DNA of the CDR3: TGTGCCAGCTCACCACTACAGGGGGGCAAGAACACTGAAGCTTTCTTT. Translated, it gives CASSPLQGGKNTEAFF.

The CDR3 spells CASGLPGQGAHTEAFF. DNA for the CDR3: TGTGCTAGTGGTCTACCGGGACAGGGGGCTCACACTGAAGCTTTCTTT. The chain couples TRBV12-5 to TRBJ1-1, with 12 bases that match TRBD1. The V gene's germline CDR1 is LGHNT and CDR2 FRNRAP. CDR3 length equals 16 residues. V lost 5 bases, J lost 3 bases, and 7 bases stayed unmatched.

This chain connects TRBV11-2 to TRBJ2-2; D is unresolved. CDR1 is SGHAT and CDR2 is FQNNGV in the germline V gene. This CDR3 comprises 14 residues. Trimming pared 2 bases from V and 1 base from J, leaving 5 bases between. The CDR3 is CASSLNRNTGELFF. Written as DNA, the CDR3 is TGTGCCAGCAGCTTAAACAGGAACACCGGGGAGCTGTTTTTT.

V usage is TRBV7-2 and J usage is TRBJ1-6; a weak D match, TRBD1 (5 bases). The CDR3 loop spans 14 amino acids. Germline V gene data show CDR1 as SGHTA and CDR2 as FQGNSA. With 3 bases removed from V and 4 bases from J, the gap between germline ends came to 7 bases. The CDR3 DNA sequence: TGTGCCAGCAGCTTGGGGGGTTATAATTCACCCCTCCACTTT. Its protein product is CASSLGGYNSPLHF.

A single count supports this clone. V and J are TRBV7-3 and TRBJ2-7; the match to TRBD2 covers 7 bases. The CDR3 length is 15 residues. CDR1 is SGHTA and CDR2 is FQGTGA in the germline V gene. Germline trimming cut 5 bases from V and 3 bases from J; bases unmatched to any gene: 10. The CDR3 nucleotides read TGTGCCAGCAGCACTAACGGGCCTAGCGGCTACGAGCAGTACTTC. This codes for CASSTNGPSGYEQYF.

This chain uses TRBV19 with TRBJ1-6; 7 bases fit TRBD1. CDR1 LNHDA and CDR2 SQIVND come from the germline V gene (reference sequence). V gave up 6 bases and J gave up 7 bases; unmatched junction bases: 6. The CDR3 covers 14 residues. The DNA for the CDR3 is TGTGCCAGTAGCCTGGGACAGCAAAATTCACCCCTCCACTTT. Amino acids: CASSLGQQNSPLHF.

This rearrangement joins TRBV5-1 to TRBJ1-2; tentative D call: TRBD1 (5 bases). With 3 bases removed from V and 2 bases from J, the gap between germline ends came to 11 bases. CDR1 is SGHRS and CDR2 is YFSETQ in the germline V gene. The CDR3 contains 14 residues. The CDR3 coding sequence is TGCGCCAGCAGCTCCTACAGGTTAAACTATGGCTACACCTTC. Its protein product is CASSSYRLNYGYTF.

The J gene is TRBJ1-1, the V gene TRBV7-2; the match to TRBD1 covers 10 bases. Germline loops: CDR1 SGHTA, CDR2 FQGNSA. The CDR3 spans 16 residues. Germline trimming cut 0 bases from V and 5 bases from J; bases unmatched to any gene: 6. For the CDR3, the DNA is TGTGCCAGCAGCTTAGCGCTCCCGGGACAGGGGACTGAAGCTTTCTTT. Amino acids: CASSLALPGQGTEAFF.

The J gene is TRBJ2-5, the V gene TRBV19; TRBD2 matches at 7 bases. This CDR3 has 19 amino acids. Germline V gives CDR1 LNHDA, CDR2 SQIVND (reference sequence). V lost 2 bases, J lost 3 bases, and 18 bases stayed unmatched. CDR3 in DNA: TGTGCCAGTAGTATATCTCATGAGTCTGGGGGGGGAGTGAAAGAGACCCAGTACTTC. It translates to CASSISHESGGGVKETQYF.

This chain joins TRBV6-5 and TRBJ2-2, with a possible D match to TRBD1 (5 bases). V dropped 6 bases and J dropped 2 bases, with 10 bases sitting between them. Germline V lookup: CDR1 MNHEY, CDR2 SVGAGI. There are 14 residues in the CDR3. CDR3 loop: CASSKTENTGELFF. In nucleotides, the CDR3 is TGTGCCAGCAGCAAGACAGAAAACACCGGGGAGCTGTTTTTT.

The rearrangement joins TRBV9 to TRBJ1-4; possible D gene TRBD1, 6 bases. The germline V gene encodes CDR1 SGDLS and CDR2 YYNGEE. V was cut by 0 bases and J by 5 bases, with 11 bases left in between. The CDR3 sequence is 15 residues long. CDR3 nucleotide sequence: TGTGCCAGCAGCGTAGGGACAGCCAAAAATGAAAAACTGTTTTTT. Its protein product is CASSVGTAKNEKLFF.

This rearrangement joins TRBV18 to TRBJ2-7; D perhaps matches TRBD2 (6 bases). The V end was cut by 0 bases, the J end by 7 bases, with 7 bases between. Germline assignment: CDR1 KGHSH and CDR2 LQKENI. This CDR3 is built from 12 residues. The CDR3 protein is CASSPPGGEQYF. CDR3 nucleotide sequence: TGTGCCAGCTCACCACCCGGGGGAGAGCAGTACTTC.

CDR3: CSGRDRLNTEAFF. In nucleotides, the CDR3 is TGCAGCGGGAGGGACAGACTGAACACTGAAGCTTTCTTT. This chain uses TRBV29-1 with TRBJ1-1; 7 bases agree with TRBD1. Germline-derived CDR1 and CDR2 are SQVTM and ANQGSEA. Losses at the gene ends were 7 bases for V and 0 bases for J; bases not matched to a gene: 5. CDR3 length: 13 residues.